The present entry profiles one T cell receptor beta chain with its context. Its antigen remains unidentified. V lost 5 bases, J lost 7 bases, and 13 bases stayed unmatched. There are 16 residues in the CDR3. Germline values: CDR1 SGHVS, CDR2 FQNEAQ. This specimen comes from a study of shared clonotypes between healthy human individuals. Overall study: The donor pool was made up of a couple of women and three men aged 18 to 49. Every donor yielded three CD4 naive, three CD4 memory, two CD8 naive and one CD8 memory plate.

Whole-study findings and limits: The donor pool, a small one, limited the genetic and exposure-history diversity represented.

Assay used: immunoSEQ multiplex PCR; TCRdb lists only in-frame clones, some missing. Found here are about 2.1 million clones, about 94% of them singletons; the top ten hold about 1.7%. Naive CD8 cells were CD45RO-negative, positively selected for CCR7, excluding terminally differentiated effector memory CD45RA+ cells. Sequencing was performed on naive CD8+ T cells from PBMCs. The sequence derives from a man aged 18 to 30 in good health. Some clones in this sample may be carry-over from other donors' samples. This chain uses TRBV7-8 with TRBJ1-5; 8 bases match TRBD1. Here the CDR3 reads CASSDRTGRREQPQHF. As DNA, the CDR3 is TGTGCCAGCAGCGATCGGACAGGGAGGAGAGAACAGCCCCAGCATTTT.